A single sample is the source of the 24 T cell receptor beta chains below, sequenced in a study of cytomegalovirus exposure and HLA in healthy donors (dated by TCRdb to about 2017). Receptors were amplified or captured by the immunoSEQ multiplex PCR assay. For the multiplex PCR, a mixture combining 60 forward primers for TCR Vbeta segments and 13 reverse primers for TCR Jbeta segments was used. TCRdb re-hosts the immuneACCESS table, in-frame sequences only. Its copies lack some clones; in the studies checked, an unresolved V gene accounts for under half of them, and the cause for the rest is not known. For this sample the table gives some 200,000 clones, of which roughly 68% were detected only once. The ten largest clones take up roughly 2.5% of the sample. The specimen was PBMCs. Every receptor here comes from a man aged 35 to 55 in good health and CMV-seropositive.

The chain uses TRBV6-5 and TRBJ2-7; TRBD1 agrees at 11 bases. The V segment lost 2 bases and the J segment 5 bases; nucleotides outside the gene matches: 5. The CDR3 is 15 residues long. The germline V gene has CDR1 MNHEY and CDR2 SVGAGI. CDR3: CASSYGGTGGNEQYF. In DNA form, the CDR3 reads TGTGCCAGCAGTTACGGCGGGACAGGGGGGAACGAGCAGTACTTC.

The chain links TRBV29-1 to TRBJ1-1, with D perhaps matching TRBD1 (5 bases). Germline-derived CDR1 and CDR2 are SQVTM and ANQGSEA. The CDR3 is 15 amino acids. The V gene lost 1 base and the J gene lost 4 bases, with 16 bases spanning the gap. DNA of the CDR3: TGCAGCGTTGAAGGAGGCCGGGGCGGGAGCACTGAAGCTTTCTTT. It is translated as CSVEGGRGGSTEAFF. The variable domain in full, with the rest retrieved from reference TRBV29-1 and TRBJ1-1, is SAVISQKPSRDICQRGTSLTIQCQVDSQVTMMFWYRQQPGQSLTLIATANQGSEATYESGFVIDKFPISRPNLTFSTLTVSNMSPEDSSIYLCSVEGGRGGSTEAFFGQGTRLTVV.

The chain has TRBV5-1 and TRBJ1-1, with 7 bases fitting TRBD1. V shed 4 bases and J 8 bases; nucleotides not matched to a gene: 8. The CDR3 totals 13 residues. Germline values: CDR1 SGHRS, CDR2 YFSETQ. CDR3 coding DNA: TGCGCCAGCAGCCTAGAGACAGGGCAAGAAGCTTTCTTT. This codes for CASSLETGQEAFF.

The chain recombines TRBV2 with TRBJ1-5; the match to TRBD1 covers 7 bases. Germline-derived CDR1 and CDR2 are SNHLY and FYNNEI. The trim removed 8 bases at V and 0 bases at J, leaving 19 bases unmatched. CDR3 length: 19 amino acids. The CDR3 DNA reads TGTGCCAGCCAATTACGATCGGGACAGAGAAAATATAGCAATCAGCCCCAGCATTTT. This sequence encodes CASQLRSGQRKYSNQPQHF.

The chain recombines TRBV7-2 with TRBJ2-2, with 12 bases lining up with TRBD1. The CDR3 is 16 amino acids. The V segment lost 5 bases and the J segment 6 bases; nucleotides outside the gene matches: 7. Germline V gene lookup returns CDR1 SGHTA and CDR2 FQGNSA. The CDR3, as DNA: TGTGCCAGCAGCGGGACAGGGGGCGTTTTGGCCGGGGAGCTGTTTTTT. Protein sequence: CASSGTGGVLAGELFF. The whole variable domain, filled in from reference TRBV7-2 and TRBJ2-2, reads GAGVSQSPSNKVTEKGKDVELRCDPISGHTALYWYRQSLGQGLEFLIYFQGNSAPDKSGLPSDRFSAERTGGSVSTLTIQRTQQEDSAVYLCASSGTGGVLAGELFFGEGSRLTVL.

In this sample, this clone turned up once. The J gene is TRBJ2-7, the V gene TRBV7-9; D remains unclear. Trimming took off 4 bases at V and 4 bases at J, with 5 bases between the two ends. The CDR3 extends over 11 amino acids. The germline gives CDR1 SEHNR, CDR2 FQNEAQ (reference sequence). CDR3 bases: TGTGCCAGCAGCTCTTTGTACGAGCAGTACTTC. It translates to CASSSLYEQYF.

The CDR3 nucleotides read TGTGCCAGCAGTGCGGGACCCAGAGGCGCTGAAGCTTTCTTT. The encoded protein is CASSAGPRGAEAFF. This chain joins TRBV6-5 and TRBJ1-1; D may be TRBD1 (5 bases). The length of the CDR3 is 14 residues. Germline V CDR1 and CDR2: MNHEY, SVGAGI. V was trimmed by 5 bases and J by 6 bases, leaving 16 bases between them.

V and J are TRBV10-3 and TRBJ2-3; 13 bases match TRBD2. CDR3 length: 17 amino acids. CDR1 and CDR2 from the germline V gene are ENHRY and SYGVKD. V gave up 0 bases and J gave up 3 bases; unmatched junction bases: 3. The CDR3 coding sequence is TGTGCCATCAGTGAGTCAACTAGCGGGGGGGCAACAGATACGCAGTATTTT. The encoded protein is CAISESTSGGATDTQYF.

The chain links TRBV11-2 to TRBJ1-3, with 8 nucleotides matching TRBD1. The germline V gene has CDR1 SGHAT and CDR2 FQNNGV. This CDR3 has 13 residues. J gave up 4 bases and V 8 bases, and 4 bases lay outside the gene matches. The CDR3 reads CASGQGAGNTIYF. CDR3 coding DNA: TGTGCCAGCGGACAGGGAGCAGGAAACACCATATATTTT.

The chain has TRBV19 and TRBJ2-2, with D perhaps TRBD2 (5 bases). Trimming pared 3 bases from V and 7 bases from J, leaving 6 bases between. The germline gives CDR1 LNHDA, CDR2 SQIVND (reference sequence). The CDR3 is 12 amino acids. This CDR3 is CASSIGVGELFF. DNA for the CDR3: TGTGCCAGTAGTATCGGGGTCGGGGAGCTGTTTTTT.

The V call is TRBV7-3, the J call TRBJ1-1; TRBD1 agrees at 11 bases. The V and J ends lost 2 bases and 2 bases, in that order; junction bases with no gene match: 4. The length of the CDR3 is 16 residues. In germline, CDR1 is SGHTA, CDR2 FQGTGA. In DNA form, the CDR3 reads TGTGCCAGCAGCTTAGGACAGGGGGCAGCCAACACTGAAGCTTTCTTT. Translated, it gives CASSLGQGAANTEAFF.

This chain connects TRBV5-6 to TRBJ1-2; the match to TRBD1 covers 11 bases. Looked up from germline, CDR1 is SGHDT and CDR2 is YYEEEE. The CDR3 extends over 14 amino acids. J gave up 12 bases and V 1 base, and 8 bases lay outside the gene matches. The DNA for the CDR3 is TGTGCCAGCAGCTTGATTCGGGGACAGGGGGGAGACACCTTC. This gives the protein CASSLIRGQGGDTF.

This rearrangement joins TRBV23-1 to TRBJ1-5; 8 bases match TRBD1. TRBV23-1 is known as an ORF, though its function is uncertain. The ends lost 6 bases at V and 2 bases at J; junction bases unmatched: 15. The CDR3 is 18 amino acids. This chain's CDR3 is CASSRGRKSGGCNQPQHF. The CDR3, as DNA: TGCGCCAGCAGCCGGGGTCGAAAGTCAGGGGGCTGCAATCAGCCCCAGCATTTT.

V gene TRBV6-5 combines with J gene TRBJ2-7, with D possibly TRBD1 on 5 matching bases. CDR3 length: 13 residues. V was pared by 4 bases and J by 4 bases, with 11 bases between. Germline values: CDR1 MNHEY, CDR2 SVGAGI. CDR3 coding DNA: TGTGCCAGCAGTTTTGACAGCTTTTACGAGCAGTACTTC. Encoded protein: CASSFDSFYEQYF.

CDR3: CASGLTQGNEKLFF. DNA of the CDR3: TGTGCTAGTGGTTTGACACAGGGAAATGAAAAACTGTTTTTT. V usage is TRBV12-5 and J usage is TRBJ1-4, with D maybe TRBD1 (6 bases). The V and J ends lost 2 bases and 5 bases respectively, with 9 bases between them. There are 14 residues in the CDR3. CDR1 and CDR2 from the germline V gene are LGHNT and FRNRAP.

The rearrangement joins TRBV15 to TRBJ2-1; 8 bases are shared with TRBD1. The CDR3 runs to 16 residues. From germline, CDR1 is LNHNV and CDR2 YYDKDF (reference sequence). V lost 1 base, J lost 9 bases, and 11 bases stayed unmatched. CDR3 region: CATSRAGGNSVSEQFF. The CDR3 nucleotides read TGTGCCACCAGCAGAGCAGGGGGCAACAGCGTTAGTGAGCAGTTCTTC.

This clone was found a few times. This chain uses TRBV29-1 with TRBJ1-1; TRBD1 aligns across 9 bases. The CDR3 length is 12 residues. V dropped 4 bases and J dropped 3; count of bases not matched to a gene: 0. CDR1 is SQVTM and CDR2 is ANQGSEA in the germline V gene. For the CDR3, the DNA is TGCAGCGTTGGGGACAGGGACACTGAAGCTTTCTTT. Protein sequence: CSVGDRDTEAFF. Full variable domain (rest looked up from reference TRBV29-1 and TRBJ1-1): SAVISQKPSRDICQRGTSLTIQCQVDSQVTMMFWYRQQPGQSLTLIATANQGSEATYESGFVIDKFPISRPNLTFSTLTVSNMSPEDSSIYLCSVGDRDTEAFFGQGTRLTVV.

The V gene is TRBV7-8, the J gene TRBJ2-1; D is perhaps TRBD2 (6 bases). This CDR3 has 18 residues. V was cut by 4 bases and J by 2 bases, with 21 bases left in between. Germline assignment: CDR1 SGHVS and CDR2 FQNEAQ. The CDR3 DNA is TGTGCCAGCAGCTATGACCCCTCCTCGGAGCGGGCCTACAATGAGCAGTTCTTC. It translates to CASSYDPSSERAYNEQFF.

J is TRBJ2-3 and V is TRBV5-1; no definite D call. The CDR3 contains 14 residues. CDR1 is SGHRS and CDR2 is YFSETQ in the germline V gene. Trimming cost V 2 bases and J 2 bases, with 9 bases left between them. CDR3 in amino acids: CASSFNQATDTQYF. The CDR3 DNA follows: TGCGCCAGCAGCTTTAATCAGGCCACAGATACGCAGTATTTT.

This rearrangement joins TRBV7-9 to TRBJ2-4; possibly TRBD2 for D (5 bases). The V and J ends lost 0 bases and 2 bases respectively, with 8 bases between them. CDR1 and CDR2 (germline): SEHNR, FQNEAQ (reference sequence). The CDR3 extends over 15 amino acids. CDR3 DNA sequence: TGTGCCAGCAGCTTAGCGACCGGGACCAAAAACATTCAGTACTTC. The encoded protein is CASSLATGTKNIQYF.

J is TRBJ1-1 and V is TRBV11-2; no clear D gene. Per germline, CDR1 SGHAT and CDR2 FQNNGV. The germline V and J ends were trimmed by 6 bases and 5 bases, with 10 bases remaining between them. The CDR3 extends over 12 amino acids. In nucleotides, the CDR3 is TGTGCCAGCAGTCTCGCTATGACTGAAGCTTTCTTT. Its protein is CASSLAMTEAFF.

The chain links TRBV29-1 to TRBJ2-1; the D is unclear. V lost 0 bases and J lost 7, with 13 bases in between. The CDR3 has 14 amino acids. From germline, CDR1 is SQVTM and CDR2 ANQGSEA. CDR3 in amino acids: CSVEDLISENEQFF. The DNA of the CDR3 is TGCAGCGTTGAAGATCTGATCTCCGAGAATGAGCAGTTCTTC.

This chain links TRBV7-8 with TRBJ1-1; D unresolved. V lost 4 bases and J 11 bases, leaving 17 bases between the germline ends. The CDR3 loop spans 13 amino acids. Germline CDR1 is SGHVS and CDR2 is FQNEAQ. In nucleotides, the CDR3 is TGTGCCAGCAGCTACCCCGGGTGGGAGCACGCTTTCTTT. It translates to CASSYPGWEHAFF.

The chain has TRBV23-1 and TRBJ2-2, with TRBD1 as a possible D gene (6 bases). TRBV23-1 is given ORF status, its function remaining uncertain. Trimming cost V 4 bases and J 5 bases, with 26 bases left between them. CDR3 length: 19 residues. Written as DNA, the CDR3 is TGCGCCAGCAGTCTCAGCGTGAGTGCGGCAGGGGTTTATACCGGGGAGCTGTTTTTT. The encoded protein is CASSLSVSAAGVYTGELFF.